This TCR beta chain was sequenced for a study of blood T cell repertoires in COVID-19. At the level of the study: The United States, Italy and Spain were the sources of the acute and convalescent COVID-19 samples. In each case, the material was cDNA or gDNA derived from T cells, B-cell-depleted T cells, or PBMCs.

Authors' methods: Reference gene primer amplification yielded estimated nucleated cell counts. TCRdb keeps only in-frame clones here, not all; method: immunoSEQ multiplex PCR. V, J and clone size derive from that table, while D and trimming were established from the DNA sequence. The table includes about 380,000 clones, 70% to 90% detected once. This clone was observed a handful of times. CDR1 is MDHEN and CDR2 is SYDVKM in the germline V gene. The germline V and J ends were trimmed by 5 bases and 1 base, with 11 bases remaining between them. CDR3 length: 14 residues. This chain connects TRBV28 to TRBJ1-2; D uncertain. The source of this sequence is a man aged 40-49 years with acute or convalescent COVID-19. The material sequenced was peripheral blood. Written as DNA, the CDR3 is TGTGCCAGCAGTGAGAGCGGCAGTAACTATGGCTACACCTTC. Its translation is CASSESGSNYGYTF.